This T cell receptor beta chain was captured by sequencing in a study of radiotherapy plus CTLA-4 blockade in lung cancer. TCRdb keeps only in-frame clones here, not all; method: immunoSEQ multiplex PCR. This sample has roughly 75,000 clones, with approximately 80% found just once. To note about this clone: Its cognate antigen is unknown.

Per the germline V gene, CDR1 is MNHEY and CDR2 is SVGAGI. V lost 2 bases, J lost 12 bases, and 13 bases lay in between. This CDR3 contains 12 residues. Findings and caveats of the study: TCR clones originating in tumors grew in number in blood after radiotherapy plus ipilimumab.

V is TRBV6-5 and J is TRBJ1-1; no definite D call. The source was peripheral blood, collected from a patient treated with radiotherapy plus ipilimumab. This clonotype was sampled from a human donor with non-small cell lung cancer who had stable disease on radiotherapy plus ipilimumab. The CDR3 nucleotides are TGTGCCAGCAGTTACCCGGCGGACGTGACTTTCTTT. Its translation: CASSYPADVTFF.